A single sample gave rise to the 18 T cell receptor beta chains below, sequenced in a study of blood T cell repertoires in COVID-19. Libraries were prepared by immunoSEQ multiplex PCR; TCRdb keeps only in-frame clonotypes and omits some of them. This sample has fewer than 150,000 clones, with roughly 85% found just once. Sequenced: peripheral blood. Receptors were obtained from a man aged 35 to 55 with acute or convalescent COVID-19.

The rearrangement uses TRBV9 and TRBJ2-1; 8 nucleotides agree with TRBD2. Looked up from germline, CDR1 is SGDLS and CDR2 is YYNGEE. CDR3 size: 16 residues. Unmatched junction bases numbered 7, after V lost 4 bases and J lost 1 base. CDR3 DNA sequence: TGTGCCAGCAGCTATCAGCGGGGGTTGTCCTACAATGAGCAGTTCTTC. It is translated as CASSYQRGLSYNEQFF.

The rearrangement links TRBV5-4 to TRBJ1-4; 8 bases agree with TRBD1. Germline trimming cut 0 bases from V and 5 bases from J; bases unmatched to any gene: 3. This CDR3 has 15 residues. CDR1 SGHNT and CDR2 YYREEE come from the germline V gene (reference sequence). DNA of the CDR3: TGTGCCAGCAGCTTGGGCGGGACAGGAAATGAAAAACTGTTTTTT. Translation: CASSLGGTGNEKLFF.

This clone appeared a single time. In DNA, the CDR3 is TGCAGCGTTGAAGAGGGGCCGGAGACCCAGTACTTC. Translation gives CSVEEGPETQYF. The chain uses TRBV29-1 and TRBJ2-5; possibly TRBD1 for D (5 bases). Trimming pared 0 bases from V and 5 bases from J, leaving 7 bases between. Germline assignment: CDR1 SQVTM and CDR2 ANQGSEA. The length of the CDR3 is 12 residues.

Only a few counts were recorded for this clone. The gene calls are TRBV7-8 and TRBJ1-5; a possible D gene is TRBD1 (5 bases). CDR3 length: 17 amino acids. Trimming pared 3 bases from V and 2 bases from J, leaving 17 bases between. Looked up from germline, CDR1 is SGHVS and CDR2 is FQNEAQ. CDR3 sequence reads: CASSFRPSGVGNQPQHF. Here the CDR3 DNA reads TGTGCCAGCAGCTTCCGCCCGTCGGGGGTCGGCAATCAGCCCCAGCATTTT.

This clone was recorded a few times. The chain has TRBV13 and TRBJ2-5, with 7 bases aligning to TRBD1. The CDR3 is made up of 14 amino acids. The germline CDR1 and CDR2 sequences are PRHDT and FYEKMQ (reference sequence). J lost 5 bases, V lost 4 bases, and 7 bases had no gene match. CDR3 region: CASSSAYRGETQYF. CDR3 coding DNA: TGTGCCAGCAGCTCGGCGTACAGGGGTGAGACCCAGTACTTC.

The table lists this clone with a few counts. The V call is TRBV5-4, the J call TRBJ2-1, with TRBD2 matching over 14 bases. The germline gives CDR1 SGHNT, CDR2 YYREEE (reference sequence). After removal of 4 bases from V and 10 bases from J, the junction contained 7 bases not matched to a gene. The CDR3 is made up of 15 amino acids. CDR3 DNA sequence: TGTGCCAGCAGCCAGACTAGCGGGGGGGCCGGCGAGCAGTTCTTC. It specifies CASSQTSGGAGEQFF.

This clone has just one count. CDR3 DNA: TGCGCCAGCAGCCAACCCCACAGGGAGCGAGGCTACACCTTC. Encoded protein: CASSQPHRERGYTF. This chain joins TRBV4-1 and TRBJ1-2; D possibly corresponds to TRBD1 (6 bases). The CDR3 length is 14 residues. Deletions cut 2 bases from V and 8 bases from J, with 15 bases between. Germline V gives CDR1 MGHRA, CDR2 YSYEKL.

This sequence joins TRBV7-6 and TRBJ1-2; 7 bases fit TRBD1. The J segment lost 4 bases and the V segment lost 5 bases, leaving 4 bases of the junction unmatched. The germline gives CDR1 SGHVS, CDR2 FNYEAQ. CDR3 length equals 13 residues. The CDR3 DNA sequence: TGTGCCAGCAGCCGACAGGGAGGCTATGGCTACACCTTC. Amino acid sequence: CASSRQGGYGYTF.

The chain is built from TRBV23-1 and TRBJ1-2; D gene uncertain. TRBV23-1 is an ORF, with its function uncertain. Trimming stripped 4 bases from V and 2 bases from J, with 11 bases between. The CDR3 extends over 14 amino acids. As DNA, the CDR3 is TGCGCCAGCAGTCGTTCGGAGTGCAACTATGGCTACACCTTC. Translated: CASSRSECNYGYTF.

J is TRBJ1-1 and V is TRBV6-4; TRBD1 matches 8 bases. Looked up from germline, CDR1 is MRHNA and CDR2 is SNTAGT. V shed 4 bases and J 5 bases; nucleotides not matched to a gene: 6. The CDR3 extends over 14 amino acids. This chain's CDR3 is CASSATTGATEAFF. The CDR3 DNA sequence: TGTGCCAGCAGTGCAACGACAGGGGCAACTGAAGCTTTCTTT.

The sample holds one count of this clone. The CDR3, as DNA: TGTGCCAGCAGCTTAGGGGCGGGGGCGTACAATGAGCAGTTCTTC. Its protein is CASSLGAGAYNEQFF. The chain couples TRBV13 to TRBJ2-1; tentative D call: TRBD2 (7 bases). The CDR3 contains 15 residues. The germline gives CDR1 PRHDT, CDR2 FYEKMQ (reference sequence). Between the trimmed V and J ends, which lost 0 bases and 4 bases, there was a span of 10 bases.

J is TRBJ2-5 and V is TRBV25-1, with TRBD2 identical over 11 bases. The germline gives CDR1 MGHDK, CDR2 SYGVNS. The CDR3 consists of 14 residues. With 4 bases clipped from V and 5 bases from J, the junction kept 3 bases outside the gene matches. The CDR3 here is CASSVAGGLETQYF. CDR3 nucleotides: TGTGCCAGCAGTGTAGCGGGGGGGCTGGAGACCCAGTACTTC.

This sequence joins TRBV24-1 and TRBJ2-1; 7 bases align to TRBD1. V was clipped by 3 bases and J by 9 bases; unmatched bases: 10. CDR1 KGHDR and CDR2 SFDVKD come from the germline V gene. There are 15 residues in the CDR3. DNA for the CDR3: TGTGCCACCAGTGATCCCGTGACAGGGCAGGGTGAGCAGTTCTTC. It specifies CATSDPVTGQGEQFF.

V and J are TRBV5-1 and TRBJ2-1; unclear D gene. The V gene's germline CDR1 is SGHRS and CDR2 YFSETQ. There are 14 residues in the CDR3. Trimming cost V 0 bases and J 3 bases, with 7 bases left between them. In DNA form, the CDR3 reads TGCGCCAGCAGCTTGGAGCCCGACTACAATGAGCAGTTCTTC. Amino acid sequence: CASSLEPDYNEQFF.

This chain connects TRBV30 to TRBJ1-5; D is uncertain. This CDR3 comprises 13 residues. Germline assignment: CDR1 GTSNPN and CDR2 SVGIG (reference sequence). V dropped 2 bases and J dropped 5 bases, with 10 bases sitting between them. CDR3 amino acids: CAWSYGQDQPQHF. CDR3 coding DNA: TGTGCCTGGAGTTATGGGCAGGATCAGCCCCAGCATTTT. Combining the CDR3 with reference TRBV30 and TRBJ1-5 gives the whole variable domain SQTIHQWPATLVQPVGSPLSLECTVEGTSNPNLYWYRQAAGRGLQLLFYSVGIGQISSEVPQNLSASRPQDRQFILSSKKLLLSDSGFYLCAWSYGQDQPQHFGDGTRLSIL.

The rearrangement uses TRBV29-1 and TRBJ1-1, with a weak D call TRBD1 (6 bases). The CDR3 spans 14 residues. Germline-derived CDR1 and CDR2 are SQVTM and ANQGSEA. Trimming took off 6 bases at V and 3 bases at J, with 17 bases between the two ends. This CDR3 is CSVHRPTGDTEAFF. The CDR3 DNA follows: TGCAGCGTCCACAGACCGACAGGAGACACTGAAGCTTTCTTT.

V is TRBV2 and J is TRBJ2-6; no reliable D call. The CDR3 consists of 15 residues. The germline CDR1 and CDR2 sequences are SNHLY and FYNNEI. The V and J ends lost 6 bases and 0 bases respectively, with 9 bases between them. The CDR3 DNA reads TGTGCCAGCAGGAGGTCTCACTCTGGGGCCAACGTCCTGACTTTC. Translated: CASRRSHSGANVLTF.

CDR3 region: CASSYGPRDGYTF. The CDR3 DNA reads as TGTGCCAGCAGTTATGGTCCGAGGGATGGCTACACCTTC. This chain links TRBV6-5 with TRBJ1-2; D uncertain. The CDR3 loop spans 13 amino acids. V dropped 3 bases and J dropped 6 bases, with 11 bases sitting between them. The germline V gene encodes CDR1 MNHEY and CDR2 SVGAGI.